This record looks at one TCR beta chain sequence and its context. Its specificity is not known. With a much larger clone just one base away, this may be a read error. This sample is part of a study of regulatory T cells in long-lasting Graves disease. V was pared by 2 bases and J by 4 bases, with 8 bases between. In germline, CDR1 is WNHNN, CDR2 SYGVQD (reference sequence). This CDR3 contains 13 residues. Time point specified: newly diagnosed GD, antithyroid drugs for less than 3 months. Researchers made the TCR library from RNA that was extracted from PBMCs. Patients were from an endocrinology department in Xi'an, China. TCR beta libraries were built with iRepertoire HTBI primers and Arm-PCR of CDR3 regions. A single record per CDR3 protein comes from TCRdb applying MiXCR to the multiplex PCR reads. The sample yields about 220,000 distinct CDR3 sequences, less than 20% seen once. General study results and limits: TRBV28, TRBJ1-2 and TRBJ2-5 were segments that persistent disease favored.

The data also belong to a second study, concerning T cells in Graves' hyperthyroidism and ophthalmopathy. Turning to that study: Patients aged 18 to 65 had newly diagnosed hyperthyroidism of under 2 months' duration. A model built on 13 V-J features separated ophthalmopathy from stable hyperthyroidism.

The source is a woman aged 30 to 39 with Graves disease. V and J are TRBV10-1 and TRBJ1-1; D is undetermined. Sequencing was performed on peripheral blood mononuclear cells (PBMCs), taken at new diagnosis, from a patient treated with antithyroid drugs. CDR3 sequence (DNA): TGCGCCAGCAGTGAGCGGCAGAGCACTGAAGCTTTCTTT. Its protein is CASSERQSTEAFF.